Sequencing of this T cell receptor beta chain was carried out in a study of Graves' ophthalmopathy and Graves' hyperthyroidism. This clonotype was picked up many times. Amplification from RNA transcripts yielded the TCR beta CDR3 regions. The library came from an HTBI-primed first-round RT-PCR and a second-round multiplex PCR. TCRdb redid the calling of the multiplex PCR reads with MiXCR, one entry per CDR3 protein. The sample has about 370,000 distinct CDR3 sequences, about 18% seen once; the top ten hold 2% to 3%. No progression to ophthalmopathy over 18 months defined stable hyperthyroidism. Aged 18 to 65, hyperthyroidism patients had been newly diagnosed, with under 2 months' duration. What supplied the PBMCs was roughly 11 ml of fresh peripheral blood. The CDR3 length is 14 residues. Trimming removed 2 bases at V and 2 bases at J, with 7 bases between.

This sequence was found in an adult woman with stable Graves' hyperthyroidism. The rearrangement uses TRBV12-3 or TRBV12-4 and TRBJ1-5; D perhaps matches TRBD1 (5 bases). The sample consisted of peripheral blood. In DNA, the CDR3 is TGTGCCAGCAGTTTATCGGGGGGCAATCAGCCCCAGCATTTT. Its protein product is CASSLSGGNQPQHF.